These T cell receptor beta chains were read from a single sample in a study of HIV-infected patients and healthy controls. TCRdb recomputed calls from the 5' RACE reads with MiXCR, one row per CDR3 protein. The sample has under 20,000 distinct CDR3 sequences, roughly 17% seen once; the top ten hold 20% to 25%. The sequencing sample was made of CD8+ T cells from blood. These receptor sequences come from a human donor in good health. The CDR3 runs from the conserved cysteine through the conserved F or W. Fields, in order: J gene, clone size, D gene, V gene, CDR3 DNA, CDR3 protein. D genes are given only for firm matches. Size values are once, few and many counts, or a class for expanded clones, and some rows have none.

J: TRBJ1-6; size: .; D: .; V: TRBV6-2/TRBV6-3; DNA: TGTGCCAGCACCTTCGGTCACGTTAATTCACCCCTCCACTTT; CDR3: CASTFGHVNSPLHF
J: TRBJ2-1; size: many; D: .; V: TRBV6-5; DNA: TGTGCCAGCAGTTACGCTAGGCGCAATGAGCAGTTCTTC; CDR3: CASSYARRNEQFF
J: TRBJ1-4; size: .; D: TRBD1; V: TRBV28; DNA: TGTGCCAGCAGGGGACAGGGGAATGAAAAACTGTTTTTT; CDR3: CASRGQGNEKLFF
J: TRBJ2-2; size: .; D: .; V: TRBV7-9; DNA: TGTGCCAGCAGCTTAGGGGCCGGGGAGCTGTTTTTT; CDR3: CASSLGAGELFF
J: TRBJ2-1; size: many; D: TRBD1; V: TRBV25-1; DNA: TGTGCCAGCAGGGGACAGGGGTGGCTCTTC; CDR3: CASRGQGWLF
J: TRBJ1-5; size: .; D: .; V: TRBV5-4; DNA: TGTGCCAGCAGCTTGTACATGAGCAATCAGCCCCAGCATTTT; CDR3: CASSLYMSNQPQHF
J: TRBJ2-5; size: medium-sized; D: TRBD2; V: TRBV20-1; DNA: TGCAGTGCTAGAGATCAGGGCGGGGGGGCCTTGGAGACCCAGTACTTC; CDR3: CSARDQGGGALETQYF
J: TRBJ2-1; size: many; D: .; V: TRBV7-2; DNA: TGTGCCAGCAGCCACTATGGCGGCAATGAGCAGTTCTTC; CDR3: CASSHYGGNEQFF
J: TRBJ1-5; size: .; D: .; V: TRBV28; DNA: TGTGCCAGCAATACCCAGGGGAATGCTCAGCCCCAGCATTTT; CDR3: CASNTQGNAQPQHF
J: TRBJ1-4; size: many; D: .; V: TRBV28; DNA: TGTGCCAGCAGAGACCTAGACAGGTCCAGCGAAAAACTGTTTTTT; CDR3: CASRDLDRSSEKLFF
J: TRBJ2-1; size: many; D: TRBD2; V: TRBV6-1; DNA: TGTGCCAGCAGTGAAGCGGAAGCTAGCGGTTACAATGAGCAGTTCTTC; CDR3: CASSEAEASGYNEQFF
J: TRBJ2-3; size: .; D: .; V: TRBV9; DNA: TGTGCCAGCAGCGTAGACGGCACAGATACGCAGTATTTT; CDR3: CASSVDGTDTQYF
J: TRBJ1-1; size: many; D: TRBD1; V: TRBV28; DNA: TGTGCCAGCAGTCTCGACAGGGTGGGCACTGAAGCTTTCTTT; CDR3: CASSLDRVGTEAFF
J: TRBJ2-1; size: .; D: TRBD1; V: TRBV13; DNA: TGTGCCAGCAGTGGGGGTTCGGGACAGAGCCTAAATGAGCAGTTCTTC; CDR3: CASSGGSGQSLNEQFF